The T cell receptor (beta chain) described here comes from a study of control samples from healthy donors and cancer patients. Produced via immunoSEQ multiplex PCR; TCRdb's table is partial and in-frame only. The sample carries under 450,000 clones, around 90% recorded once. The CDR3 length is 16 residues. Germline CDR1 reads SGHAT; CDR2 reads FQNNGV. The V gene end was trimmed by 5 bases and the J gene end by 8 bases; junction bases not matched to a gene: 12. This clone was detected only once. The chain uses TRBV11-2 and TRBJ2-1, with TRBD2 identical over 10 bases. The specimen was PBMCs. The clonotype comes from a man aged 35 to 55 with head and neck cancer. DNA of the CDR3: TGTGCCAGCAGCCCTAGCGGGAGAAGCAATCGGTATGAGCAGTTCTTC. Translation gives CASSPSGRSNRYEQFF.